This TCR beta chain was profiled in a study of CD8 T cells in ankylosing spondylitis. This clonotype was seen at least ten times. Quantitative 5'-RACE was performed with molecular barcodes, and it yielded the TCR beta libraries. TCRdb ran MiXCR on the 5' RACE reads and lists one entry per CDR3 protein. Of fewer than 200,000 distinct CDR3 sequences in the sample, approximately 18% were seen once. CDR1 and CDR2 (germline): SGHRS, YFSETQ. Trimming removed 4 bases at V and 5 bases at J, with 7 bases between. This CDR3 comprises 12 residues. This TCR derives from a male donor aged 5 to 29 with ankylosing spondylitis or in good health (not recorded which). This sequence joins TRBV5-1 and TRBJ2-1, with D possibly matching TRBD2 (6 bases). Sequenced material: blood, either unsorted or a sorted T cell fraction (not recorded which). CDR3 amino acids: CASSPSDNEQFF. The CDR3 DNA reads as TGCGCCAGCAGCCCTAGCGACAATGAGCAGTTCTTC.